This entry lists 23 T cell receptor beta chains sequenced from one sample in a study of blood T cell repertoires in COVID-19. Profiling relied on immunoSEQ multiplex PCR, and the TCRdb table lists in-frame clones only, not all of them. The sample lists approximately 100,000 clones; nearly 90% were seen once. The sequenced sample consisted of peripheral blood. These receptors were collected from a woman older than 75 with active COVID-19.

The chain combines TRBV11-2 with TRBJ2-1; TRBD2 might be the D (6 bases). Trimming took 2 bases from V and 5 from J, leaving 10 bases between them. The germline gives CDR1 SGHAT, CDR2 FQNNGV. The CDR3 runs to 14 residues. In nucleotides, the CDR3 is TGTGCCAGCAGCTTAATCTGGGGGGACAATGAGCAGTTCTTC. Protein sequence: CASSLIWGDNEQFF.

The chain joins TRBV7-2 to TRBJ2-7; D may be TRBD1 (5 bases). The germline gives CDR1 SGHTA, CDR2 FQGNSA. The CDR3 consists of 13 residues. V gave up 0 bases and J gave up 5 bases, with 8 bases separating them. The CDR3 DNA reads TGTGCCAGCAGCTTAGCCAGGGCAAACGAGCAGTACTTC. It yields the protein CASSLARANEQYF.

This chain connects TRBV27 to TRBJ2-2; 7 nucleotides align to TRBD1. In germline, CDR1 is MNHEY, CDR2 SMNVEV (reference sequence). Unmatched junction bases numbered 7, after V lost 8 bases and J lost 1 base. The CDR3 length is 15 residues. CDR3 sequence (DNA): TGTGCCAGCTCTCCCAGGACAGGGAACACCGGGGAGCTGTTTTTT. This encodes CASSPRTGNTGELFF.

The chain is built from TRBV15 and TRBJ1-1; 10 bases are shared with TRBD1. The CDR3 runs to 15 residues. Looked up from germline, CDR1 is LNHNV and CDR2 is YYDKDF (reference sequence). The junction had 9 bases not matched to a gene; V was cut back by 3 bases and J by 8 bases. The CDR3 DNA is TGTGCCACCAGCAGCGGACAGGGGGGGTCTTCCGAAGCTTTCTTT. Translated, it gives CATSSGQGGSSEAFF.

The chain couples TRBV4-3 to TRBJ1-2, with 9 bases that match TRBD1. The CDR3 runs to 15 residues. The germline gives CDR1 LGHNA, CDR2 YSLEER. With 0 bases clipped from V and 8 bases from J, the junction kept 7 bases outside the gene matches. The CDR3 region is CASSQDGQGIGGYTF. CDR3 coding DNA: TGCGCCAGCAGCCAAGATGGACAGGGGATAGGAGGCTACACCTTC.

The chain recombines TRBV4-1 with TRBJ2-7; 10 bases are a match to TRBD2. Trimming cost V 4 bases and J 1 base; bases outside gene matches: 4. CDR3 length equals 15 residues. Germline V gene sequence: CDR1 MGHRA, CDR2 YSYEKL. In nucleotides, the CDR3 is TGCGCCAGCAGCCTTGCTAGCGGGAGTTCCTACGAGCAGTACTTC. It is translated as CASSLASGSSYEQYF.

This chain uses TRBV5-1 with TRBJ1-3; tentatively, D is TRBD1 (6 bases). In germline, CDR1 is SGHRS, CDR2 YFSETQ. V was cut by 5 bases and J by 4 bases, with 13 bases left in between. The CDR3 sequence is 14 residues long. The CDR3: CASSPGQPGNTIYF. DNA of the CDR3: TGCGCCAGCAGTCCCGGACAGCCCGGAAACACCATATATTTT.

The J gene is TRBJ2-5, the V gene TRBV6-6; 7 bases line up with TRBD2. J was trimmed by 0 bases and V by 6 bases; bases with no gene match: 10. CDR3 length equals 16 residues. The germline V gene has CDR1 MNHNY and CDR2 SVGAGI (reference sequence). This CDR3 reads CASSTEGLADQETQYF. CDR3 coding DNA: TGTGCCAGCAGCACAGAGGGGCTAGCGGACCAAGAGACCCAGTACTTC.

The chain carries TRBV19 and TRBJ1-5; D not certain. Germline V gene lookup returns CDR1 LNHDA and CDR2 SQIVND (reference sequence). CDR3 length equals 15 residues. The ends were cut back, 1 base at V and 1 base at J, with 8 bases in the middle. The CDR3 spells CASSIVRRSNQPQHF. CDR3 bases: TGTGCCAGTAGTATAGTACGGAGGAGCAATCAGCCCCAGCATTTT.

The CDR3 spells CASSSSSGGAYNEQFF. The CDR3 coding sequence is TGTGCCAGCAGTTCGTCTAGCGGGGGGGCCTACAATGAGCAGTTCTTC. The chain employs TRBV28 and TRBJ2-1, with 12 bases that match TRBD2. The V and J ends lost 4 bases and 2 bases, in that order; junction bases with no gene match: 3. CDR1 MDHEN and CDR2 SYDVKM come from the germline V gene. This CDR3 is 16 amino acids long.

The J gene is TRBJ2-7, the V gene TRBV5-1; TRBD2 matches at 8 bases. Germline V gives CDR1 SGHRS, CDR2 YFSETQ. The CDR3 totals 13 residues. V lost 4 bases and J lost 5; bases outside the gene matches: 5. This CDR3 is CASSIGLANEQYF. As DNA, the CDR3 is TGCGCCAGCAGCATCGGACTAGCTAACGAGCAGTACTTC.

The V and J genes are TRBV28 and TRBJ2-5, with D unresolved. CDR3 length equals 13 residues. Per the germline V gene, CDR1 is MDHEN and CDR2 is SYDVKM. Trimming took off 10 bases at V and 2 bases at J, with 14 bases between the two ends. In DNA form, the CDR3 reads TGTGCCACCCTAGGCGGCTCTCAAGAGACCCAGTACTTC. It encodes CATLGGSQETQYF.

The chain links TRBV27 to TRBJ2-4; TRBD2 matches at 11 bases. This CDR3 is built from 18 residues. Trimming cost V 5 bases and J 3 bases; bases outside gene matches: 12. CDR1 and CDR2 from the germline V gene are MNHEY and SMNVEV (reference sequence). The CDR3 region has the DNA TGTGCCAGCAGTCTAGCGGGAGGCGGATTTTATGGCAAAAACATTCAGTACTTC. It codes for CASSLAGGGFYGKNIQYF.

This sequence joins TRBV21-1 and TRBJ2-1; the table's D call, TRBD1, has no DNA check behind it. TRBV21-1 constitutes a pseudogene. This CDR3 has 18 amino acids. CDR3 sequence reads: CASSKDDRGRECDNEQFF. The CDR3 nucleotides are TGTGCCAGCAGCAAAGACGACAGGGGGCGCGAATGTGACAATGAGCAGTTCTTC.

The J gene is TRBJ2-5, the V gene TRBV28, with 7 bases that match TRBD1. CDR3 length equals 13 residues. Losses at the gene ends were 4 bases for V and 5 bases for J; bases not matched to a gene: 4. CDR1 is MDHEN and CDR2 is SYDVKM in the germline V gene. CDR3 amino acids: CASSSRGPETQYF. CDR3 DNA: TGTGCCAGCAGTTCAAGGGGGCCGGAGACCCAGTACTTC.

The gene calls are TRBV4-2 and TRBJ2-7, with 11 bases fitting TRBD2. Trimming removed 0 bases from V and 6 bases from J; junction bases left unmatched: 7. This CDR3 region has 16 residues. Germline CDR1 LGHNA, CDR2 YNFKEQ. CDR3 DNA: TGTGCCAGCAGCCAAGAGGGTAGCGGGAGGGCCCGCGAGCAGTACTTC. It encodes CASSQEGSGRAREQYF.

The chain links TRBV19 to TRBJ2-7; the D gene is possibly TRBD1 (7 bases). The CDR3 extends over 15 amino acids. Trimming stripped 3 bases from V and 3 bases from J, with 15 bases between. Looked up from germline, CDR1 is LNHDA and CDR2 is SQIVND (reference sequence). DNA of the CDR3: TGTGCCAGTAGTATCGGCTGGCAGGGGGGCTACGAGCAGTACTTC. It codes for CASSIGWQGGYEQYF.

CDR3 residues: CASSSLTSGRGQFF. CDR3 in DNA: TGTGCCAGCAGCTCCTTGACTAGCGGGAGGGGGCAGTTCTTC. The rearrangement uses TRBV7-2 and TRBJ2-1; 14 bases align to TRBD2. Trimming at V came to 4 bases and at J to 12 bases, leaving 5 bases not matched to a gene. The germline CDR1 and CDR2 sequences are SGHTA and FQGNSA. CDR3 length: 14 amino acids.

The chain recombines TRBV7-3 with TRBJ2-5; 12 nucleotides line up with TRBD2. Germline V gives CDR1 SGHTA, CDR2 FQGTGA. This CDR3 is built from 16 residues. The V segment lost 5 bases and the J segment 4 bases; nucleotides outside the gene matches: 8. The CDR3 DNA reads TGTGCCAGCAGCCCCAGAGGACTAGCGGGATTAGAGACCCAGTACTTC. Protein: CASSPRGLAGLETQYF.

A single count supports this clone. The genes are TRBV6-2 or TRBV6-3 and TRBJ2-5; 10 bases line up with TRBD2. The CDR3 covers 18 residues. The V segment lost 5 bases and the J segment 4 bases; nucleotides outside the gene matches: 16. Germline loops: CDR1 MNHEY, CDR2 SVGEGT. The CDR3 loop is CASSPYDRSGRALETQYF. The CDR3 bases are TGTGCCAGCAGTCCCTACGATAGGAGCGGGAGGGCCTTAGAGACCCAGTACTTC.

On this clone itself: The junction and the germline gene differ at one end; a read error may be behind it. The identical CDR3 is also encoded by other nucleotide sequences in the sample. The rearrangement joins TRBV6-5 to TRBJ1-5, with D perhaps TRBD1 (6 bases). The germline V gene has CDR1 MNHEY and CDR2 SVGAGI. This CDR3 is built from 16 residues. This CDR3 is CASSSVQGSYNQPQHF. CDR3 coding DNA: TGTGCTAGCAGTTCCGTACAGGGTTCGTACAATCAGCCCCAGCATTTT.

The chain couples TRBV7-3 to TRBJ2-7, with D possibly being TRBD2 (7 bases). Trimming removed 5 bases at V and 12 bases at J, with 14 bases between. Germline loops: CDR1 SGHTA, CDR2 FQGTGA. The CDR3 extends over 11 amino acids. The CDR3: CASSPSGGPYF. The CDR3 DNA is TGTGCCAGCAGCCCTTCGGGGGGCCCGTACTTC.

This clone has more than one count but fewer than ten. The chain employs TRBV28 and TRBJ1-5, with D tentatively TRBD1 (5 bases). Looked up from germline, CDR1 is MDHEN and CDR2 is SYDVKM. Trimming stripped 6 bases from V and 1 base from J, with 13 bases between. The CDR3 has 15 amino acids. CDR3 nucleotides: TGTGCCAGCAGCCCGAGGACAACAAGCAATCAGCCCCAGCATTTT. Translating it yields CASSPRTTSNQPQHF.